One sample yielded the 13 T cell receptor beta chains listed below, sequenced in a study of T cells of healthy individuals. TCRdb re-called the 5' RACE reads through MiXCR, storing one row per CDR3 protein. Of about 96,000 distinct CDR3 sequences in the sample, approximately 15% were seen once. These receptors all come from a human donor in good health.

In this sample, this clonotype turned up once. V is TRBV20-1 and J is TRBJ2-3; 13 nucleotides match TRBD2. Germline values: CDR1 DFQATT, CDR2 SNEGSKA (reference sequence). The V segment lost 3 bases and the J segment 1 base; nucleotides outside the gene matches: 1. CDR3 length equals 15 residues. Written as DNA, the CDR3 is TGCAGTGCTAGCGGACTAGCGGGGGGCACAGATACGCAGTATTTT. Translating gives CSASGLAGGTDTQYF.

V is TRBV15 and J is TRBJ1-5; D is unresolved. Germline V lookup: CDR1 LNHNV, CDR2 YYDKDF (reference sequence). V gave up 1 base and J gave up 0 bases, with 4 bases separating them. The CDR3 runs 14 residues. The chain's CDR3 is CATSRGYSNQPQHF. The CDR3 DNA reads as TGTGCCACCAGCAGAGGTTATAGCAATCAGCCCCAGCATTTT. The whole variable domain, remainder taken from reference TRBV15 and TRBJ1-5, is DAMVIQNPRYQVTQFGKPVTLSCSQTLNHNVMYWYQQKSSQAPKLLFHYYDKDFNNEADTPDNFQSRRPNTSFCFLDIRSPGLGDTAMYLCATSRGYSNQPQHFGDGTRLSIL.

This clonotype was found a few times. The V call is TRBV19, the J call TRBJ2-1; D not resolved. The CDR3 totals 14 residues. Looked up from germline, CDR1 is LNHDA and CDR2 is SQIVND (reference sequence). Trimming took 6 bases from V and 4 from J, leaving 13 bases between them. DNA of the CDR3: TGTGCCAGTAGGGGATGGGATTCATACAATGAGCAGTTCTTC. Amino acids: CASRGWDSYNEQFF.

This clonotype was observed at least ten times. V is TRBV27 and J is TRBJ2-7, with 13 positions matching TRBD2. Trimming removed 5 bases from V and 4 bases from J; junction bases left unmatched: 8. Germline V gene data show CDR1 as MNHEY and CDR2 as SMNVEV (reference sequence). The CDR3 is 16 residues long. Here the CDR3 reads CASSQSSTSGRYEQYF. CDR3 DNA: TGTGCCAGCAGTCAATCTTCGACTAGCGGGAGGTACGAGCAGTACTTC.

In its sample, this clonotype was seen a few times. As DNA, the CDR3 is TGTGCCAGCAACACAAGGGACAGTAGCACAGATACGCAGTATTTT. Amino acid sequence: CASNTRDSSTDTQYF. The chain is built from TRBV3-1 and TRBJ2-3; 7 nucleotides match TRBD1. V lost 7 bases and J lost 0; bases outside the gene matches: 7. Germline V lookup: CDR1 LGHDT, CDR2 YNNKEL (reference sequence). The CDR3 totals 15 residues.

This clonotype was seen many times. The rearrangement links TRBV9 to TRBJ1-6; 10 nucleotides line up with TRBD1. The CDR3 covers 15 residues. In germline, CDR1 is SGDLS, CDR2 YYNGEE. J gave up 8 bases and V 4 bases, and 6 bases lay outside the gene matches. The CDR3 region is CASSPTGGGDSPLHF. The DNA of the CDR3 is TGTGCCAGCAGCCCGACAGGGGGCGGCGATTCACCCCTCCACTTT.

This clonotype was counted between two and nine times. The chain employs TRBV27 and TRBJ2-4; weak D call: TRBD1 (6 bases). CDR3 length equals 15 residues. V dropped 6 bases and J dropped 2 bases, with 14 bases sitting between them. The germline gives CDR1 MNHEY, CDR2 SMNVEV (reference sequence). The DNA of the CDR3 is TGTGCCAGCAGCCCGTCGGGGACAACCAAAAACATTCAGTACTTC. Translated: CASSPSGTTKNIQYF.

This clonotype was seen more than once but under ten times. This chain uses TRBV6-6 with TRBJ1-1; TRBD1 is a possible D gene (5 bases). This CDR3 is built from 14 residues. Germline V gene data show CDR1 as MNHNY and CDR2 as SVGAGI (reference sequence). Trimming took off 6 bases at V and 4 bases at J, with 15 bases between the two ends. In DNA, the CDR3 is TGTGCCAGCAGCTCCAACGTGGGGGGCACTGAAGCTTTCTTT. As protein: CASSSNVGGTEAFF.

The chain uses TRBV27 and TRBJ2-1; TRBD2 aligns across 8 bases. Germline CDR1 and CDR2: MNHEY and SMNVEV (reference sequence). The V gene end was trimmed by 6 bases and the J gene end by 9 bases; junction bases not matched to a gene: 7. The CDR3 spans 13 residues. The CDR3 sequence: CASRTGGPVEQFF. The CDR3 DNA is TGTGCCAGCAGAACGGGAGGGCCTGTTGAGCAGTTCTTC.

This chain connects TRBV6-2 or TRBV6-3 to TRBJ2-7; weak D call: TRBD2 (6 bases). The CDR3 covers 16 residues. V dropped 4 bases and J dropped 5 bases, with 21 bases sitting between them. The germline CDR1 and CDR2 sequences are MNHEY and SVGEGT. The DNA for the CDR3 is TGTGCCAGCAGTTTATTGCGGGACCTCAGATTCAACGAGCAGTACTTC. Protein: CASSLLRDLRFNEQYF.

The rearrangement uses TRBV20-1 and TRBJ1-5, with D perhaps matching TRBD1 (5 bases). The CDR3 has 13 amino acids. The V gene lost 6 bases and the J gene lost 9 bases, with 18 bases spanning the gap. CDR1 DFQATT and CDR2 SNEGSKA come from the germline V gene (reference sequence). The CDR3, as DNA: TGCAGTGCCAGGGTGGGGGACTTGGGGCCCCAGCATTTT. Its translation is CSARVGDLGPQHF.

This chain uses TRBV4-3 with TRBJ1-1; the D gene is possibly TRBD1 (5 bases). The CDR3 spans 15 residues. V was shortened by 0 bases and J by 0 bases, with 8 bases between the two germline ends. Germline assignment: CDR1 LGHNA and CDR2 YSLEER. The CDR3 nucleotides read TGCGCCAGCAGCCAAGAAATGGGACTGAACACTGAAGCTTTCTTT. Amino acids: CASSQEMGLNTEAFF.

This clonotype has just a few counts. V is TRBV29-1 and J is TRBJ2-1; D is unclear. The V end was cut by 7 bases, the J end by 4 bases, with 11 bases between. The CDR3 extends over 12 amino acids. Germline-derived CDR1 and CDR2 are SQVTM and ANQGSEA. CDR3 sequence reads: CSATLGYNEQFF. CDR3 bases: TGCAGCGCGACTTTAGGGTACAATGAGCAGTTCTTC.